These 6 T cell receptor beta chains were sequenced from one sample in a study of regulatory T cells in long-lasting Graves disease. Time point indicated: newly diagnosed GD, antithyroid drugs for less than 3 months. With RNA extracted from PBMCs as input, the TCR library was made. CDR3 regions were amplified by Arm-PCR using iRepertoire HTBI primers to build TCR beta libraries. TCRdb itself ran the multiplex PCR reads through MiXCR, one entry per CDR3 protein. Of approximately 250,000 distinct CDR3 sequences listed, 15% to 20% are singletons. The specimen comprised peripheral blood mononuclear cells (PBMCs), sampled at new diagnosis, from a patient treated with antithyroid drugs. The source is a female donor with Graves disease.

This clonotype was seen ten or more times. The gene calls are TRBV18 and TRBJ1-5; the D gene is possibly TRBD1 (5 bases). This CDR3 comprises 15 residues. The germline V and J ends were trimmed by 3 bases and 1 base, with 10 bases remaining between them. Germline CDR1 and CDR2: KGHSH and LQKENI. CDR3 in DNA: TGTGCCAGCTCACCGGAGGGACGAAGCAATCAGCCCCAGCATTTT. This sequence encodes CASSPEGRSNQPQHF. The full variable domain, with the rest looked up from reference TRBV18 and TRBJ1-5, is NAGVMQNPRHLVRRRGQEARLRCSPMKGHSHVYWYRQLPEEGLKFMVYLQKENIIDESGMPKERFSAEFPKEGPSILRIQQVVRGDSAAYFCASSPEGRSNQPQHFGDGTRLSIL.

At least ten counts were recorded for this clonotype. V and J are TRBV19 and TRBJ2-3; 12 bases agree with TRBD2. Looked up from germline, CDR1 is LNHDA and CDR2 is SQIVND (reference sequence). V lost 5 bases and J lost 4; bases outside the gene matches: 7. This CDR3 is built from 16 residues. CDR3 in amino acids: CASSSRTSGDPDTQYF. CDR3 DNA sequence: TGTGCCAGTAGTTCCCGGACTAGCGGGGACCCAGATACGCAGTATTTT.

The CDR3 here is CASSPGQGQNEQFF. The CDR3 nucleotides read TGTGCCAGCAGCCCCGGACAGGGTCAAAATGAGCAGTTCTTC. V gene TRBV13 combines with J gene TRBJ2-1; 8 bases agree with TRBD1. The CDR3 is 14 amino acids. The germline V gene encodes CDR1 PRHDT and CDR2 FYEKMQ (reference sequence). V gave up 5 bases and J gave up 7 bases; unmatched junction bases: 7.

The chain joins TRBV13 to TRBJ2-3; TRBD1 aligns across 9 bases. The CDR3 is made up of 20 amino acids. Germline lookup yields CDR1 PRHDT and CDR2 FYEKMQ (reference sequence). Losses at the gene ends were 4 bases for V and 2 bases for J; bases not matched to a gene: 19. The CDR3 bases are TGTGCCAGCAGCTCACGACAGGGGGTGTCTATCGTTCCACACACAGATACGCAGTATTTT. Its translation is CASSSRQGVSIVPHTDTQYF.

The gene calls are TRBV11-3 and TRBJ2-1; D is undetermined. The CDR3 has 13 amino acids. Germline values: CDR1 SGHNT, CDR2 YENEEA. V lost 7 bases to trimming and J lost 7 bases, with 14 bases between them. For the CDR3, the DNA is TGTGCCAGCACCCGTTTAAGTGGAAATGAGCAGTTCTTC. Amino acid sequence: CASTRLSGNEQFF.

This clonotype was seen many times. The gene calls are TRBV2 and TRBJ2-1; D ambiguous. This CDR3 comprises 13 residues. CDR1 SNHLY and CDR2 FYNNEI come from the germline V gene. Trimming cost V 4 bases and J 10 bases, with 14 bases left between them. CDR3 in DNA: TGTGCCAGCAGTGGTTTATTTGACGGCGAGCAGTTCTTC. This encodes CASSGLFDGEQFF.